Listed below are T cell receptor beta chains from one sample, sequenced in a study of blood T cell repertoires in COVID-19. The protocol was immunoSEQ multiplex PCR, while the TCRdb copy is restricted to in-frame clones and leaves out a portion. The sample carries about 93,000 clones, roughly 90% recorded once. Sequenced input: peripheral blood. These receptors were obtained from a human donor with active COVID-19. The donor label of this sample is uncertain. Each CDR3 is given with its conserved first and last residue. The order of the fields is J gene, D gene, V gene, clone size, CDR3 protein, CDR3 DNA. D genes are given only for firm matches. Not every row has a clone size; where given, it reads once, few, many or a size class.

J gene: TRBJ2-1; D gene: TRBD2; V gene: TRBV19; clone size: .; CDR3 protein: CASTPGSGGNNEQFF; CDR3 DNA: TGTGCCAGTACCCCGGGGAGCGGGGGGAACAATGAGCAGTTCTTC
J gene: TRBJ1-2; D gene: TRBD1; V gene: TRBV30; clone size: .; CDR3 protein: CAWSVGQGVYGYTF; CDR3 DNA: TGTGCCTGGAGTGTCGGACAGGGGGTCTATGGCTACACCTTC
J gene: TRBJ2-5; D gene: TRBD1; V gene: TRBV5-1; clone size: .; CDR3 protein: CASSPDRVGETQYF; CDR3 DNA: TGCGCCAGCAGCCCGGACAGGGTCGGGGAGACCCAGTACTTC
J gene: TRBJ2-7; D gene: .; V gene: TRBV2; clone size: .; CDR3 protein: CASSEQGYEQYF; CDR3 DNA: TGTGCCAGCAGTGAACAGGGGTACGAGCAGTACTTC
J gene: TRBJ2-2; D gene: TRBD2; V gene: TRBV2; clone size: .; CDR3 protein: CASSPSRTGGTSLTGELFF; CDR3 DNA: TGTGCCAGCAGTCCCAGCCGAACGGGGGGGACCTCGCTCACCGGGGAGCTGTTTTTT
J gene: TRBJ1-4; D gene: TRBD1; V gene: TRBV28; clone size: .; CDR3 protein: CASETGDRPHATNEKLFF; CDR3 DNA: TGTGCCAGCGAAACCGGGGACAGGCCCCATGCAACTAATGAAAAACTGTTTTTT
J gene: TRBJ1-2; D gene: .; V gene: TRBV7-2; clone size: .; CDR3 protein: CASSLVATIMGYTF; CDR3 DNA: TGTGCCAGCAGCTTAGTCGCAACTATTATGGGCTACACCTTC
J gene: TRBJ1-1; D gene: .; V gene: TRBV3-1/TRBV3-2; clone size: .; CDR3 protein: CASSLPLGANTEAFF; CDR3 DNA: TGTGCCAGCAGCCTACCTCTGGGGGCGAACACTGAAGCTTTCTTT
J gene: TRBJ2-2; D gene: TRBD2; V gene: TRBV25-1; clone size: .; CDR3 protein: CASSEWGGGSTGELFF; CDR3 DNA: TGTGCCAGCAGTGAATGGGGGGGAGGGAGCACCGGGGAGCTGTTTTTT
J gene: TRBJ1-4; D gene: .; V gene: TRBV7-9; clone size: .; CDR3 protein: CASSSEATTNEKLFF; CDR3 DNA: TGTGCCAGCAGCTCTGAGGCCACAACTAATGAAAAACTGTTTTTT
J gene: TRBJ2-7; D gene: TRBD2; V gene: TRBV9; clone size: once; CDR3 protein: CASSVGLPSGEQYF; CDR3 DNA: TGTGCCAGCAGCGTAGGACTACCTAGCGGCGAGCAGTACTTC
J gene: TRBJ1-1; D gene: .; V gene: TRBV19; clone size: .; CDR3 protein: CASSQGLANAEAFF; CDR3 DNA: TGTGCCAGTAGTCAGGGTCTCGCCAACGCTGAAGCTTTCTTT
J gene: TRBJ1-4; D gene: TRBD1; V gene: TRBV7-2; clone size: .; CDR3 protein: CASSRDRAFNEKLFF; CDR3 DNA: TGTGCCAGCAGCCGGGACAGGGCTTTTAATGAAAAACTGTTTTTT
J gene: TRBJ2-1; D gene: TRBD2; V gene: TRBV23-1; clone size: .; CDR3 protein: CASTLRLAGGEFYNEQFF; CDR3 DNA: TGCGCCAGCACCCTCCGACTAGCGGGGGGCGAATTTTACAATGAGCAGTTCTTC
J gene: TRBJ2-7; D gene: TRBD1; V gene: TRBV5-1; clone size: few; CDR3 protein: CASSLKPGGSGNEQYF; CDR3 DNA: TGCGCCAGCAGCTTGAAACCAGGGGGATCCGGCAACGAGCAGTACTTC
J gene: TRBJ2-1; D gene: TRBD2; V gene: TRBV18; clone size: .; CDR3 protein: CASSPGRGGYNEQFF; CDR3 DNA: TGTGCCAGCTCACCAGGGCGGGGGGGCTACAATGAGCAGTTCTTC
J gene: TRBJ1-2; D gene: .; V gene: TRBV15; clone size: few; CDR3 protein: CATSRDVPGYTF; CDR3 DNA: TGTGCCACCAGCAGAGACGTCCCCGGCTACACCTTC
J gene: TRBJ1-1; D gene: TRBD1; V gene: TRBV5-1; clone size: .; CDR3 protein: CASSDRGGMNTEAFF; CDR3 DNA: TGCGCCAGCAGCGACAGGGGGGGAATGAACACTGAAGCTTTCTTT
J gene: TRBJ1-4; D gene: TRBD1; V gene: TRBV4-3; clone size: .; CDR3 protein: CASSQDPLYRDRWSTNEKLFF; CDR3 DNA: TGCGCCAGCAGCCAAGATCCCCTGTACCGGGACAGGTGGTCTACTAATGAAAAACTGTTTTTT
J gene: TRBJ2-3; D gene: TRBD2; V gene: TRBV11-2; clone size: .; CDR3 protein: CASSLMLAGGTDTQYF; CDR3 DNA: TGTGCCAGCAGCTTAATGCTGGCGGGGGGTACAGATACGCAGTATTTT
J gene: TRBJ1-5; D gene: .; V gene: TRBV3-1/TRBV3-2; clone size: .; CDR3 protein: CASSQGGNSNQPQHF; CDR3 DNA: TGTGCCAGCAGCCAAGGCGGAAATAGCAATCAGCCCCAGCATTTT
J gene: TRBJ1-1; D gene: TRBD1; V gene: TRBV7-9; clone size: .; CDR3 protein: CASSLGQVNTEAFF; CDR3 DNA: TGTGCCAGCAGCTTGGGACAGGTGAACACTGAAGCTTTCTTT
J gene: TRBJ2-1; D gene: TRBD2; V gene: TRBV27; clone size: .; CDR3 protein: CASNDRDYPYNEQFF; CDR3 DNA: TGTGCCAGCAATGACCGGGACTACCCTTACAATGAGCAGTTCTTC
J gene: TRBJ1-1; D gene: .; V gene: TRBV2; clone size: .; CDR3 protein: CASSEAGGSTEAFF; CDR3 DNA: TGTGCCAGCAGTGAAGCGGGGGGGAGCACTGAAGCTTTCTTT
J gene: TRBJ2-7; D gene: .; V gene: TRBV4-3; clone size: .; CDR3 protein: CASSQLITYEQYF; CDR3 DNA: TGCGCCAGCAGCCAGCTGATTACTTACGAGCAGTACTTC
J gene: TRBJ2-7; D gene: .; V gene: TRBV4-3; clone size: .; CDR3 protein: CASSQERDTASYEQYF; CDR3 DNA: TGCGCCAGCAGCCAAGAACGGGACACCGCCTCCTACGAGCAGTACTTC
J gene: TRBJ2-1; D gene: .; V gene: TRBV7-8; clone size: .; CDR3 protein: CASSPDYQQYNEQFF; CDR3 DNA: TGTGCCAGCAGCCCCGACTATCAGCAATACAATGAGCAGTTCTTC
J gene: TRBJ1-1; D gene: .; V gene: TRBV12-3/TRBV12-4; clone size: .; CDR3 protein: CASSFYPAEAFF; CDR3 DNA: TGTGCCAGCAGTTTTTACCCGGCTGAAGCTTTCTTT
J gene: TRBJ2-1; D gene: TRBD2; V gene: TRBV5-1; clone size: .; CDR3 protein: CASSTLGSGGDNEQFF; CDR3 DNA: TGCGCCAGCAGCACCCTGGGGTCGGGGGGTGACAATGAGCAGTTCTTC
J gene: TRBJ2-1; D gene: TRBD1; V gene: TRBV5-1; clone size: once; CDR3 protein: CASSSGLTGGYNEQFF; CDR3 DNA: TGCGCCAGCAGCTCCGGACTGACAGGGGGCTACAATGAGCAGTTCTTC
J gene: TRBJ1-4; D gene: TRBD1; V gene: TRBV7-9; clone size: .; CDR3 protein: CASSLLGQGLEKLFF; CDR3 DNA: TGTGCCAGCAGCTTATTGGGACAGGGCCTTGAAAAACTGTTTTTT
J gene: TRBJ1-4; D gene: TRBD1; V gene: TRBV9; clone size: .; CDR3 protein: CASSFRQGGTNEKLFF; CDR3 DNA: TGTGCCAGCAGCTTCCGACAGGGGGGAACTAATGAAAAACTGTTTTTT
J gene: TRBJ1-4; D gene: .; V gene: TRBV30; clone size: .; CDR3 protein: CAWSVPSGSNEKLFF; CDR3 DNA: TGTGCCTGGAGTGTACCGTCAGGGTCTAATGAAAAACTGTTTTTT
J gene: TRBJ1-6; D gene: .; V gene: TRBV5-1; clone size: .; CDR3 protein: CASSSRDSSPLHF; CDR3 DNA: TGCGCCAGCAGCTCAAGGGACTCTTCACCCCTCCACTTT
J gene: TRBJ2-7; D gene: .; V gene: TRBV14; clone size: .; CDR3 protein: CASSQFDRILTF; CDR3 DNA: TGTGCCAGCAGCCAGTTTGACAGGATCCTCACCTTC
J gene: TRBJ2-1; D gene: TRBD2; V gene: TRBV24-1; clone size: once; CDR3 protein: CATSLAGGPNEQFF; CDR3 DNA: TGTGCCACCAGCTTAGCGGGGGGCCCCAATGAGCAGTTCTTC
J gene: TRBJ2-4; D gene: .; V gene: TRBV6-1; clone size: .; CDR3 protein: CASSEAGGENIQYF; CDR3 DNA: TGTGCCAGCAGTGAAGCAGGAGGGGAGAACATTCAGTACTTC
J gene: TRBJ1-1; D gene: .; V gene: TRBV30; clone size: .; CDR3 protein: CAWSVRWRLANTEAFF; CDR3 DNA: TGTGCCTGGAGTGTACGATGGAGACTCGCTAACACTGAAGCTTTCTTT
J gene: TRBJ1-2; D gene: TRBD1; V gene: TRBV5-6; clone size: .; CDR3 protein: CASSFPGQGSYTF; CDR3 DNA: TGTGCCAGCAGCTTCCCAGGACAGGGCAGCTACACCTTC
J gene: TRBJ1-1; D gene: .; V gene: TRBV28; clone size: .; CDR3 protein: CASSPGALNTEAFF; CDR3 DNA: TGTGCCAGCAGCCCAGGGGCCCTGAACACTGAAGCTTTCTTT
J gene: TRBJ2-5; D gene: .; V gene: TRBV5-4; clone size: .; CDR3 protein: CASSRPKETQYF; CDR3 DNA: TGTGCCAGCAGCCGTCCTAAAGAGACCCAGTACTTC
J gene: TRBJ1-3; D gene: .; V gene: TRBV3-1/TRBV3-2; clone size: .; CDR3 protein: CASSPRQYSGNTIYF; CDR3 DNA: TGTGCCAGCAGCCCGCGACAGTACTCTGGAAACACCATATATTTT
J gene: TRBJ2-3; D gene: .; V gene: TRBV3-1/TRBV3-2; clone size: .; CDR3 protein: CASSQDYTDTQYF; CDR3 DNA: TGTGCCAGCAGCCAAGATTACACAGATACGCAGTATTTT
J gene: TRBJ1-2; D gene: TRBD1; V gene: TRBV9; clone size: .; CDR3 protein: CASTAQGAGTGGKQSGYTF; CDR3 DNA: TGTGCCAGCACCGCCCAGGGAGCCGGGACAGGGGGCAAACAATCTGGCTACACCTTC
J gene: TRBJ1-1; D gene: .; V gene: TRBV5-1; clone size: .; CDR3 protein: CASSLKRGTEAFF; CDR3 DNA: TGCGCCAGCAGCTTGAAGCGGGGAACTGAAGCTTTCTTT
J gene: TRBJ2-2; D gene: TRBD1; V gene: TRBV5-1; clone size: .; CDR3 protein: CASSLARTGETGELFF; CDR3 DNA: TGCGCCAGCAGCTTGGCCAGGACAGGGGAGACCGGGGAGCTGTTTTTT
J gene: TRBJ1-1; D gene: .; V gene: TRBV7-3; clone size: .; CDR3 protein: CASSSTGPGTRAFF; CDR3 DNA: TGTGCCAGCAGCTCCACAGGCCCAGGAACGCGAGCTTTCTTT
J gene: TRBJ2-5; D gene: TRBD2; V gene: TRBV7-8; clone size: .; CDR3 protein: CASSAGLARETQYF; CDR3 DNA: TGTGCCAGCAGCGCCGGACTAGCGAGAGAGACCCAGTACTTC
J gene: TRBJ2-1; D gene: .; V gene: TRBV27; clone size: .; CDR3 protein: CASSHQGHEQFF; CDR3 DNA: TGTGCCAGCAGCCATCAGGGCCATGAGCAGTTCTTC
J gene: TRBJ2-3; D gene: .; V gene: TRBV18; clone size: .; CDR3 protein: CASSPQGLSTDTQYF; CDR3 DNA: TGTGCCAGCTCACCACAGGGACTTTCCACAGATACGCAGTATTTT
J gene: TRBJ2-7; D gene: .; V gene: TRBV11-3; clone size: once; CDR3 protein: CASSRAGLSYEQYF; CDR3 DNA: TGTGCCAGCAGCCGGGCCGGACTCTCCTACGAGCAGTACTTC
J gene: TRBJ2-6; D gene: .; V gene: TRBV7-2; clone size: .; CDR3 protein: CASSTSTGAGGANVLTF; CDR3 DNA: TGTGCCAGCAGCACCTCGACCGGGGCGGGAGGGGCCAACGTCCTGACTTTC
J gene: TRBJ1-1; D gene: TRBD1; V gene: TRBV2; clone size: .; CDR3 protein: CASRKGQGATERTEAFF; CDR3 DNA: TGTGCCAGCCGGAAGGGACAGGGGGCGACAGAGAGAACTGAAGCTTTCTTT